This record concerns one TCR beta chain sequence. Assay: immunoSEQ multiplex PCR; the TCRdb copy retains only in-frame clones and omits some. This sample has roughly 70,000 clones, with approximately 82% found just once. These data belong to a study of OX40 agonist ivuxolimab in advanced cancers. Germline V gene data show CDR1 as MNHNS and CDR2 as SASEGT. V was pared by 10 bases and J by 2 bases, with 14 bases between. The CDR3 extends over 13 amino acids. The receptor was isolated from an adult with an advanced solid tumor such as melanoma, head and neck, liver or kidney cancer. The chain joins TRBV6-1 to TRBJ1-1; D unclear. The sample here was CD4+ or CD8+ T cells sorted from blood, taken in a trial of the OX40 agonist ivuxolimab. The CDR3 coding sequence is TGTGCCACGCGCGTCCAGATAAACACTGAAGCTTTCTTT. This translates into CATRVQINTEAFF.